This T cell receptor (beta chain) was captured in a study of CD4 and CD8 cells across lung adenocarcinoma regions. This clonotype turned up a few times. Localized lung adenocarcinoma, a non-small cell lung cancer, affected the donors. V lost 6 bases and J lost 3, with 9 bases in between. There are 13 residues in the CDR3. Germline values: CDR1 SGHNT, CDR2 YENEEA. TCRdb used MiXCR to reprocess the PCR reads, holding one entry per CDR3 protein. This table has approximately 18,000 distinct CDR3 sequences, roughly half appearing once. The sequenced sample was CD8+ T cells from the center of a lung tumor. V and J are TRBV11-3 and TRBJ1-3; D remains unclear. The TCR sequence derives from a female donor with lung adenocarcinoma. The CD4 and CD8 labels of this study may be unreliable. The CDR3 here is CASREDSGNTIYF. CDR3 DNA: TGTGCCAGCAGGGAGGATAGTGGAAACACCATATATTTT.